This TCR beta chain is drawn from a study of beta chain features in type 1 diabetes. Study-level findings and limits: Whether TCRB rearrangement is influenced by HLA type was left unresolved in this analysis.

Concerning this clone: Its target is not known.

CDR1 and CDR2 from the germline V gene are SQVTM and ANQGSEA. The CDR3 covers 15 residues. V was cut by 2 bases and J by 3 bases, with 16 bases left in between. TCRB transcripts that were expressed got sequenced, as all of the isolated RNA had been reverse transcribed. The repertoire was sequenced with immunoSEQ multiplex PCR; TCRdb's copy has only in-frame clones and lacks some. The sample yields hundreds of thousands of clones, approximately 9.9% seen once. The source material was naive CD4+ T cells from blood. The receptor was isolated from a woman aged 25 to 39 in good health. The chain links TRBV29-1 to TRBJ2-5; tentative D call: TRBD1 (6 bases). The CDR3 is CSVERGIGGEETQYF. CDR3 nucleotide sequence: TGCAGCGTTGAAAGGGGGATTGGAGGAGAAGAGACCCAGTACTTC. The full variable domain, with the rest looked up from reference TRBV29-1 and TRBJ2-5, is SAVISQKPSRDICQRGTSLTIQCQVDSQVTMMFWYRQQPGQSLTLIATANQGSEATYESGFVIDKFPISRPNLTFSTLTVSNMSPEDSSIYLCSVERGIGGEETQYFGPGTRLLVL.